At least ten counts were recorded for the clone carrying this T cell receptor (beta chain). The antigen is not known. Trimming stripped 3 bases from V and 0 bases from J, with 15 bases between. The CDR3 consists of 17 residues. Preparing the TCRbeta library involved the use of unique molecular identifiers. TCRdb re-called the PCR reads with MiXCR, one entry per CDR3 protein. There are over 150,000 distinct CDR3 sequences in the sample; 6.3% occur only once, and around 4.1% lies in the top ten. The data belong to a study of T-cell reconstitution after alpha-beta-depleted transplantation in children. Study-wide results and limits: T-cell counts and diversity at one year following transplant were attributed mainly to newly produced T cells. Where some patients showed high TCRbeta diversity at day 60, it came from recipient T cells and thymic progenitors that had survived. About two months after transplant, alpha-beta T cells reportedly came from several hundred expanded graft clones.

This receptor was identified in a girl younger than two with combined immunodeficiency, due to receive a stem cell transplant. The chain carries TRBV12-3 or TRBV12-4 and TRBJ2-4; D remains unclear. The sequencing here drew on PBMCs, taken before TCRalphabeta/CD19-depleted stem cell transplant. The CDR3 bases are TGTGCCAGCAGTTTTAAGTCCGGCCCACTAGCCAAAAACATTCAGTACTTC. It yields the protein CASSFKSGPLAKNIQYF.